This record covers a single T cell receptor beta chain. These data belong to a study of blood T cell repertoires in COVID-19. The ends were cut back, 6 bases at V and 8 bases at J, with 22 bases in the middle. Germline CDR1 MDHEN, CDR2 SYDVKM. The CDR3 is 15 amino acids. Profiling relied on immunoSEQ multiplex PCR, and the TCRdb table lists in-frame clones only, not all of them. This table has some 110,000 clones, roughly 83% appearing once. Material for sequencing was peripheral blood. This TCR came from a human donor in a cohort sampled during active COVID-19. This sequence joins TRBV28 and TRBJ1-2, with D hard to call. Written as DNA, the CDR3 is TGTGCCAGCAGGCCACACCTTGACACCCGCGGGGGCTACACCTTC. As protein: CASRPHLDTRGGYTF.